Following are 13 T cell receptor beta chains from one sample sequenced in a study of OX40 agonist ivuxolimab in advanced cancers. Sequencing was performed with immunoSEQ multiplex PCR; in TCRdb, only in-frame clones are kept and a portion is missing. The profile shows some 40,000 clones, 80% to 85% of them singletons. The starting material was CD4+ or CD8+ T cells sorted from blood, obtained in a trial of the OX40 agonist ivuxolimab. These receptors all stem from an adult with an advanced solid tumor such as melanoma, head and neck, liver or kidney cancer.

The chain combines TRBV7-8 with TRBJ2-2; TRBD1 aligns across 7 bases. V shed 5 bases and J 6 bases; nucleotides not matched to a gene: 9. Looked up from germline, CDR1 is SGHVS and CDR2 is FQNEAQ. The CDR3 runs to 15 residues. In DNA, the CDR3 is TGTGCCAGCAGCAGTCGACAGGGTAACCCCGGGGAGCTGTTTTTT. It is translated as CASSSRQGNPGELFF.

The rearrangement links TRBV5-1 to TRBJ2-5; D possibly corresponds to TRBD2 (5 bases). Trimming removed 3 bases from V and 5 bases from J, with 17 bases in between. The CDR3 is 15 residues long. Germline-derived CDR1 and CDR2 are SGHRS and YFSETQ. CDR3 region: CASSSTSRGGETQYF. The CDR3 DNA is TGCGCCAGCAGCTCGACCTCCCGGGGTGGGGAGACCCAGTACTTC.

The CDR3 loop reads CASSQSSTDTQYF. CDR3 DNA sequence: TGTGCCAGCAGCCAATCTAGCACAGATACGCAGTATTTT. The chain couples TRBV7-9 to TRBJ2-3; D is undetermined. The CDR3 has 13 residues. Germline CDR1 is SEHNR and CDR2 is FQNEAQ (reference sequence). Trimming shortened V by 5 bases and J by 0 bases, and 6 bases separated the two germline ends.

This chain links TRBV6-1 with TRBJ2-2; TRBD1 agrees at 8 bases. CDR3 size: 16 residues. V was clipped by 4 bases and J by 1 base; unmatched bases: 5. Germline lookup yields CDR1 MNHNS and CDR2 SASEGT. The CDR3 is CASSGRQGMNTGELFF. As DNA, the CDR3 is TGTGCCAGCAGTGGAAGACAGGGGATGAACACCGGGGAGCTGTTTTTT.

This clone was detected only a few times. V usage is TRBV6-6 and J usage is TRBJ1-4; D gene uncertain. CDR3 length: 14 residues. The ends were cut back, 0 bases at V and 5 bases at J, with 7 bases in the middle. CDR1 is MNHNY and CDR2 is SVGAGI in the germline V gene (reference sequence). CDR3 in amino acids: CASSYSTRNEKLFF. The CDR3 region has the DNA TGTGCCAGCAGTTACTCGACACGAAATGAAAAACTGTTTTTT.

This clone was counted once. The V gene is TRBV28, the J gene TRBJ2-1; D remains ambiguous. The CDR3 consists of 15 residues. Germline loops: CDR1 MDHEN, CDR2 SYDVKM. Between the trimmed V and J ends, which lost 1 base and 8 bases, there was a span of 15 bases. This chain's CDR3 is CASSLSSGQIDEQFF. CDR3 DNA: TGTGCCAGCAGTTTATCTTCCGGGCAGATCGATGAGCAGTTCTTC.

V gene TRBV19 combines with J gene TRBJ1-1; 7 bases match TRBD1. V was clipped by 9 bases and J by 3 bases; unmatched bases: 10. CDR1 is LNHDA, CDR2 SQIVND, per germline (reference sequence). CDR3 length: 14 amino acids. The CDR3 region is CASNKDRSDTEAFF. DNA for the CDR3: TGTGCCAGCAACAAGGACAGGTCCGACACTGAAGCTTTCTTT.

The rearrangement joins TRBV11-2 to TRBJ2-7; D might be TRBD1 (6 bases). Deletions cut 5 bases from V and 4 bases from J, with 18 bases between. This CDR3 is 15 amino acids long. The germline V gene encodes CDR1 SGHAT and CDR2 FQNNGV. The CDR3 DNA follows: TGTGCCAGCAGCCATCTAGACAGGCCAGTATACGAGCAGTACTTC. Protein product: CASSHLDRPVYEQYF.

The count of this clone is one. The chain combines TRBV7-9 with TRBJ1-1; weak D call: TRBD1 (5 bases). This CDR3 contains 13 residues. Germline CDR1 and CDR2: SEHNR and FQNEAQ (reference sequence). Between the trimmed V and J ends, which lost 6 bases and 4 bases, there was a span of 12 bases. CDR3 nucleotide sequence: TGTGCCAGCAGAAAAGGCGGGGGCACTGAAGCTTTCTTT. Encoded protein: CASRKGGGTEAFF.

The J gene is TRBJ1-2, the V gene TRBV6-1; D perhaps matches TRBD1 (5 bases). Germline V gene lookup returns CDR1 MNHNS and CDR2 SASEGT. The CDR3 has 15 residues. The V end lost 0 bases, the J end lost 7 bases, and 15 bases lay between the germline ends. The CDR3 sequence: CASSEALRGLGGYTF. The CDR3 bases are TGTGCCAGCAGTGAAGCGCTTCGGGGCCTGGGTGGCTACACCTTC.

The gene calls are TRBV7-6 and TRBJ2-7; the D is unclear. This CDR3 spans 13 amino acids. Trimming removed 1 base from V and 4 bases from J, with 8 bases in between. Germline V lookup: CDR1 SGHVS, CDR2 FNYEAQ. The CDR3 here is CASSLVPSYEQYF. CDR3 nucleotides: TGTGCCAGCAGCTTAGTACCTAGTTACGAGCAGTACTTC.

V is TRBV5-6 and J is TRBJ1-2; D unclear. The V gene lost 5 bases and the J gene lost 3 bases, with 8 bases spanning the gap. Per the germline V gene, CDR1 is SGHDT and CDR2 is YYEEEE. The CDR3 spans 12 residues. The CDR3 coding sequence is TGTGCCAGCAGTTCGAGTGACTATGGCTACACCTTC. It specifies CASSSSDYGYTF. Using reference TRBV5-6 and TRBJ1-2 for the parts outside the CDR3, the full variable domain is DAGVTQSPTHLIKTRGQQVTLRCSPKSGHDTVSWYQQALGQGPQFIFQYYEEEERQRGNFPDRFSGHQFPNYSSELNVNALLLGDSALYLCASSSSDYGYTFGSGTRLTVV.

In this sample, this clone turned up once. V gene TRBV7-2 combines with J gene TRBJ2-2; D remains ambiguous. The germline V and J ends were trimmed by 1 base and 2 bases, with 2 bases remaining between them. The CDR3 length is 13 residues. The germline CDR1 and CDR2 sequences are SGHTA and FQGNSA. The CDR3 nucleotides are TGTGCCAGCAGCTTAGGAAACACCGGGGAGCTGTTTTTT. It encodes CASSLGNTGELFF.